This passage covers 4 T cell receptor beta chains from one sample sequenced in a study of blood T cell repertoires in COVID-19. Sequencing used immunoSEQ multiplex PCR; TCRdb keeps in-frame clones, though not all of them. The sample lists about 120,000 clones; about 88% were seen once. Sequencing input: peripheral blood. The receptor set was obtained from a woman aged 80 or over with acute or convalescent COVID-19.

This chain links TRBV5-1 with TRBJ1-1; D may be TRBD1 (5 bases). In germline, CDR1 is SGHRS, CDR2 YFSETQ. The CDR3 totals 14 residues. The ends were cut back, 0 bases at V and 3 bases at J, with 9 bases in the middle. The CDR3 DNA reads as TGCGCCAGCAGCTTGGGTGGGGGGGACACTGAAGCTTTCTTT. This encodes CASSLGGGDTEAFF.

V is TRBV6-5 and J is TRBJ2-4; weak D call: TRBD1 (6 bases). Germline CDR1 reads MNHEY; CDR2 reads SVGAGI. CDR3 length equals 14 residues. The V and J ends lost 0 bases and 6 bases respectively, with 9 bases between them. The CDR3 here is CASSYSRGSNIQYF. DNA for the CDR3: TGTGCCAGCAGTTACTCCAGGGGATCAAACATTCAGTACTTC.

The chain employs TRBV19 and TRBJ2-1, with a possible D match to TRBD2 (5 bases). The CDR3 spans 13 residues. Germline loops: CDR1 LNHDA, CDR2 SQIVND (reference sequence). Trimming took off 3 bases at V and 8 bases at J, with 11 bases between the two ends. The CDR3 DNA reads TGTGCCAGTAGTATCCGGACTTCCCATGAGCAGTTCTTC. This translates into CASSIRTSHEQFF.

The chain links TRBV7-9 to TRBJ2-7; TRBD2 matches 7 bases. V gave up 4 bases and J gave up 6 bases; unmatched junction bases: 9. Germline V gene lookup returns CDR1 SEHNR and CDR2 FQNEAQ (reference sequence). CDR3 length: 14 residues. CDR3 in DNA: TGTGCCAGCAGCTCCTTGGGCGGGGGTTTCGAGCAGTACTTC. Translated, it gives CASSSLGGGFEQYF. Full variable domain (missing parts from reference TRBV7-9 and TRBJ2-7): DTGVSQNPRHKITKRGQNVTFRCDPISEHNRLYWYRQTLGQGPEFLTYFQNEAQLEKSRLLSDRFSAERPKGSFSTLEIQRTEQGDSAMYLCASSSLGGGFEQYFGPGTRLTVT.